The 30 T cell receptor beta chains below all came from one sample that was sequenced in a study of T cells after posttransplantation cyclophosphamide. Method: immunoSEQ multiplex PCR; TCRdb's copy keeps in-frame clones and lacks some. The profile shows roughly 12,000 clones, 85% to 95% of them singletons. The sequencing input was naive CD8+ T cells sorted from PBMCs. The receptor set was obtained from a man aged 25 to 40 in good health and a related stem cell transplant donor.

The DNA for the CDR3 is TGTGCCATCAGTGGGGACAATTACAATGAGCAGTTCTTC. It translates to CAISGDNYNEQFF. The V call is TRBV10-3, the J call TRBJ2-1; D possibly corresponds to TRBD1 (6 bases). The CDR3 consists of 13 residues. Germline V lookup: CDR1 ENHRY, CDR2 SYGVKD. The V end lost 4 bases, the J end lost 4 bases, and 8 bases lay between the germline ends.

The chain employs TRBV9 and TRBJ1-1; D not certain. With 0 bases removed from V and 3 bases from J, the gap between germline ends came to 3 bases. This CDR3 has 12 residues. The germline gives CDR1 SGDLS, CDR2 YYNGEE. The CDR3 DNA is TGTGCCAGCAGCGTAGTAGACACTGAAGCTTTCTTT. Translation gives CASSVVDTEAFF.

The rearrangement joins TRBV2 to TRBJ2-3, with 7 bases identical to TRBD1. Germline CDR1 is SNHLY and CDR2 is FYNNEI. This CDR3 region has 14 residues. V shed 8 bases, J shed 2 bases, and the junction held 7 bases outside the gene matches. CDR3: CASLGTVFTDTQYF. The DNA of the CDR3 is TGTGCCAGCCTTGGGACAGTCTTCACAGATACGCAGTATTTT.

With regard to this clone: One end of the junction does not line up with germline, which may come from a read error. The chain recombines TRBV6-5 with TRBJ2-7; TRBD1 matches 7 bases. The germline CDR1 and CDR2 sequences are MNHEY and SVGAGI. The length of the CDR3 is 12 residues. CDR3 in DNA: TGTGCCAGCAGTGACTCAGGGGGTGAGCAGTACTTC. This encodes CASSDSGGEQYF.

The V gene is TRBV11-3, the J gene TRBJ2-3; tentative D call: TRBD2 (7 bases). The V and J ends lost 5 bases and 2 bases respectively, with 14 bases between them. Germline-derived CDR1 and CDR2 are SGHNT and YENEEA. CDR3 length equals 15 residues. The CDR3 loop is CASSPRGQNTDTQYF. CDR3 DNA sequence: TGTGCCAGCAGCCCGCGGGGGCAGAACACAGATACGCAGTATTTT.

V gene TRBV6-6 combines with J gene TRBJ2-7; perhaps TRBD1 as D (5 bases). This CDR3 has 15 residues. The germline CDR1 and CDR2 sequences are MNHNY and SVGAGI (reference sequence). The V end was cut by 5 bases, the J end by 7 bases, with 21 bases between. The CDR3 here is CASSPLGQGSEEQYF. CDR3 DNA: TGTGCCAGCAGTCCCCTGGGGCAGGGCTCCGAGGAGCAGTACTTC.

The V gene is TRBV7-2, the J gene TRBJ2-5, with unresolved D. This CDR3 has 14 amino acids. Trimming left V 3 bases short and J 5 bases short, with 13 bases between. Germline CDR1 reads SGHTA; CDR2 reads FQGNSA. The CDR3 DNA sequence: TGTGCCAGCAGCTTGACTCCTATTCGTGAGACCCAGTACTTC. The encoded protein is CASSLTPIRETQYF.

This chain links TRBV29-1 with TRBJ2-7; TRBD1 aligns across 9 bases. CDR1 is SQVTM, CDR2 ANQGSEA, per germline. The CDR3 is made up of 15 amino acids. The ends lost 6 bases at V and 3 bases at J; junction bases unmatched: 12. CDR3 bases: TGCAGCGTAACCTCTACCGGGACAGGGATCTACGAGCAGTACTTC. Protein sequence: CSVTSTGTGIYEQYF.

The chain uses TRBV7-9 and TRBJ2-1, with D unclear. The V and J ends lost 5 bases and 4 bases respectively, with 15 bases between them. There are 15 residues in the CDR3. From germline, CDR1 is SEHNR and CDR2 FQNEAQ (reference sequence). CDR3 sequence reads: CASSPYFSVYNEQFF. The CDR3, as DNA: TGTGCCAGCAGCCCCTACTTCTCGGTTTACAATGAGCAGTTCTTC.

The chain combines TRBV6-5 with TRBJ2-1; TRBD2 matches at 8 bases. The trim removed 7 bases at V and 10 bases at J, leaving 9 bases unmatched. This CDR3 has 13 amino acids. Per the germline V gene, CDR1 is MNHEY and CDR2 is SVGAGI. The CDR3 loop is CASKTGGQGEQFF. The CDR3 DNA reads as TGTGCCAGCAAAACGGGGGGGCAGGGCGAGCAGTTCTTC.

The chain carries TRBV27 and TRBJ2-1, with 7 nucleotides matching TRBD2. Trimming at V came to 7 bases and at J to 2 bases, leaving 11 bases not matched to a gene. CDR1 is MNHEY, CDR2 SMNVEV, per germline (reference sequence). This CDR3 is 16 amino acids long. The DNA for the CDR3 is TGTGCCAGCACTCCCTTGGGGGAGGGGCCCTACAATGAGCAGTTCTTC. Its translation is CASTPLGEGPYNEQFF.

The chain is built from TRBV7-3 and TRBJ2-3; D is unclear. The CDR3 runs 14 residues. The germline gives CDR1 SGHTA, CDR2 FQGTGA. Between the trimmed V and J ends, which lost 5 bases and 4 bases, there was a span of 13 bases. CDR3 DNA sequence: TGTGCCAGCAGCCCCCAAGGCGGCGCAGATACGCAGTATTTT. It codes for CASSPQGGADTQYF.

This sequence joins TRBV19 and TRBJ1-1, with D unresolved. Germline assignment: CDR1 LNHDA and CDR2 SQIVND (reference sequence). CDR3 length: 13 residues. Trimming removed 1 base at V and 1 base at J, with 4 bases between. CDR3 amino acids: CASSIGQNTEAFF. The CDR3 nucleotides are TGTGCCAGTAGTATAGGACAGAACACTGAAGCTTTCTTT.

The genes are TRBV7-3 and TRBJ1-1, with D maybe TRBD1 (5 bases). The germline gives CDR1 SGHTA, CDR2 FQGTGA. Trimming took 5 bases from V and 3 from J, leaving 13 bases between them. CDR3 size: 14 residues. Written as DNA, the CDR3 is TGTGCCAGCAGCCAGTTTGGCAGGGACACTGAAGCTTTCTTT. This gives the protein CASSQFGRDTEAFF.

In this sample, this clone turned up once. The genes are TRBV5-1 and TRBJ2-1; 9 nucleotides agree with TRBD2. The J segment lost 7 bases and the V segment lost 7 bases, leaving 6 bases of the junction unmatched. The CDR3 sequence is 13 residues long. The germline V gene encodes CDR1 SGHRS and CDR2 YFSETQ. DNA for the CDR3: TGCGCCAGCGGCGGGGGGGCCCGAAATGAGCAGTTCTTC. Encoded protein: CASGGGARNEQFF. Full variable domain (remainder filled in from reference TRBV5-1 and TRBJ2-1): KAGVTQTPRYLIKTRGQQVTLSCSPISGHRSVSWYQQTPGQGLQFLFEYFSETQRNKGNFPGRFSGRQFSNSRSEMNVSTLELGDSALYLCASGGGARNEQFFGPGTRLTVL.

V usage is TRBV5-8 and J usage is TRBJ2-2; perhaps TRBD2 as D (6 bases). The V end was cut by 0 bases, the J end by 6 bases, with 9 bases between. CDR3 length: 14 residues. In germline, CDR1 is SGHTS, CDR2 YDEGEE. CDR3 sequence: CASSLAAGSGELFF. The CDR3 DNA is TGTGCCAGCAGCTTGGCCGCGGGGTCCGGGGAGCTGTTTTTT.

The chain joins TRBV27 to TRBJ1-6; D might be TRBD1 (6 bases). Trimming removed 0 bases from V and 0 bases from J, with 6 bases in between. This CDR3 is built from 16 residues. The germline CDR1 and CDR2 sequences are MNHEY and SMNVEV (reference sequence). CDR3 amino acids: CASSLSDSSYNSPLHF. The CDR3 DNA reads TGTGCCAGCAGTTTATCGGACAGCTCCTATAATTCACCCCTCCACTTT.

The chain couples TRBV7-3 to TRBJ2-3; D may be TRBD1 (6 bases). CDR1 SGHTA and CDR2 FQGTGA come from the germline V gene. V shed 3 bases and J shed 1 base, with 17 bases lying between them. The CDR3 is made up of 17 amino acids. CDR3 sequence reads: CASSFHPVGAGTDTQYF. CDR3 nucleotides: TGTGCCAGCAGCTTCCACCCCGTGGGGGCAGGCACAGATACGCAGTATTTT.

The chain uses TRBV11-1 and TRBJ2-7; D gene uncertain. Germline CDR1 and CDR2: SGHAT and FQDESV (reference sequence). This CDR3 is built from 15 residues. With 0 bases removed from V and 7 bases from J, the gap between germline ends came to 16 bases. The CDR3 region has the DNA TGTGCCAGCAGCTTAGCGTCGTCCCTTCCGCGGGAGCAGTACTTC. Its protein product is CASSLASSLPREQYF.

This clone was observed a few times. This chain links TRBV29-1 with TRBJ2-1; TRBD2 matches at 14 bases. The CDR3 runs to 16 residues. Germline lookup yields CDR1 SQVTM and CDR2 ANQGSEA. Trimming at V came to 3 bases and at J to 4 bases, leaving 5 bases not matched to a gene. DNA of the CDR3: TGCAGCGTTGAGGGACTAGCGGGGGCCCTATACAATGAGCAGTTCTTC. Encoded protein: CSVEGLAGALYNEQFF.

The chain carries TRBV15 and TRBJ1-5, with TRBD1 as a possible D gene (5 bases). Trimming shortened V by 8 bases and J by 2 bases, and 13 bases separated the two germline ends. The CDR3 totals 14 residues. Germline values: CDR1 LNHNV, CDR2 YYDKDF (reference sequence). CDR3: CATSGQNGNQPQHF. CDR3 sequence (DNA): TGTGCCACCTCAGGGCAAAATGGCAATCAGCCCCAGCATTTT.

This rearrangement joins TRBV9 to TRBJ1-1; D is unclear. V lost 3 bases, J lost 6 bases, and 12 bases lay in between. Germline V gene lookup returns CDR1 SGDLS and CDR2 YYNGEE. The CDR3 runs to 13 residues. The CDR3 sequence is CASSALDGAEAFF. CDR3 DNA sequence: TGTGCCAGCAGCGCCCTAGACGGGGCTGAAGCTTTCTTT.

The rearrangement links TRBV5-1 to TRBJ2-2; tentatively, D is TRBD1 (6 bases). There are 15 residues in the CDR3. Germline V CDR1 and CDR2: SGHRS, YFSETQ. Trimming took 4 bases from V and 4 from J, leaving 14 bases between them. CDR3: CASSKQGPSTGELFF. CDR3 DNA: TGCGCCAGCAGCAAACAGGGACCCAGCACCGGGGAGCTGTTTTTT.

The chain is built from TRBV5-4 and TRBJ1-2; TRBD1 matches at 8 bases. J was trimmed by 3 bases and V by 4 bases; bases with no gene match: 5. Germline V gene lookup returns CDR1 SGHNT and CDR2 YYREEE (reference sequence). CDR3 size: 14 residues. In DNA form, the CDR3 reads TGTGCCAGCAGCGGGGGACAGGATTACTATGGCTACACCTTC. Protein product: CASSGGQDYYGYTF.

This chain links TRBV9 with TRBJ2-1, with TRBD2 matching over 11 bases. The CDR3 spans 17 residues. From germline, CDR1 is SGDLS and CDR2 YYNGEE. J lost 7 bases, V lost 5 bases, and 14 bases had no gene match. CDR3 coding DNA: TGTGCCAGCAGTCTTCCATTAGCGGGGGGGCCTGGAAATGAGCAGTTCTTC. It translates to CASSLPLAGGPGNEQFF.

The chain carries TRBV10-1 and TRBJ1-1; D is perhaps TRBD1 (6 bases). V lost 9 bases to trimming and J lost 0 bases, with 11 bases between them. The germline V gene encodes CDR1 WNHNN and CDR2 SYGVQD (reference sequence). The CDR3 extends over 13 amino acids. CDR3 amino acids: CASTGTLNTEAFF. In DNA, the CDR3 is TGCGCCAGTACCGGGACATTGAACACTGAAGCTTTCTTT.

The chain combines TRBV29-1 with TRBJ2-1; D is unclear. CDR1 and CDR2 from the germline V gene are SQVTM and ANQGSEA. The CDR3 is 13 residues long. V dropped 4 bases and J dropped 9 bases, with 16 bases sitting between them. CDR3 in DNA: TGCAGCGTTGGACATTTCGATTCAAGTGAGCAGTTCTTC. It yields the protein CSVGHFDSSEQFF.

The table lists this clone with a count of one. The chain combines TRBV18 with TRBJ1-1; D unclear. V lost 3 bases to trimming and J lost 7 bases, with 6 bases between them. CDR1 is KGHSH, CDR2 LQKENI, per germline. The CDR3 is 11 amino acids. The CDR3 is CASSPGSEAFF. The DNA of the CDR3 is TGTGCCAGCTCACCCGGGAGTGAAGCTTTCTTT.

The chain joins TRBV5-8 to TRBJ1-2, with D maybe TRBD1 (6 bases). The CDR3 has 13 residues. The V end lost 4 bases, the J end lost 0 bases, and 7 bases lay between the germline ends. Per germline, CDR1 SGHTS and CDR2 YDEGEE. CDR3 bases: TGTGCCAGCAGCCGGACAGCTAACTATGGCTACACCTTC. Protein sequence: CASSRTANYGYTF. Full variable domain (outside the CDR3, taken from reference TRBV5-8 and TRBJ1-2): EAGVTQSPTHLIKTRGQQATLRCSPISGHTSVYWYQQALGLGLQFLLWYDEGEERNRGNFPPRFSGRQFPNYSSELNVNALELEDSALYLCASSRTANYGYTFGSGTRLTVV.

CDR3 sequence reads: CAISDLDRGAPGELFF. The CDR3 DNA reads TGTGCCATCAGTGATCTGGACAGGGGGGCCCCCGGGGAGCTGTTTTTT. The chain employs TRBV10-3 and TRBJ2-2; TRBD1 matches at 10 bases. The CDR3 covers 16 residues. Germline values: CDR1 ENHRY, CDR2 SYGVKD. The trim removed 3 bases at V and 6 bases at J, leaving 7 bases unmatched.